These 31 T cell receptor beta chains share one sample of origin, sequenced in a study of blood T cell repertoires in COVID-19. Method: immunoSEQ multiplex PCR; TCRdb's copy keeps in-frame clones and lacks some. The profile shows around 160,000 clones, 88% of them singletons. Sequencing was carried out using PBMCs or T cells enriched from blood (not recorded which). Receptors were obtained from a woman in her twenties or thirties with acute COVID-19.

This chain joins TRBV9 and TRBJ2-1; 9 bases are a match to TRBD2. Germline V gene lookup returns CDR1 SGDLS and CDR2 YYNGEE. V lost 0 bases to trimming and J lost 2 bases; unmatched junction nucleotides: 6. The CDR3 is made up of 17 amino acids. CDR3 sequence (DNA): TGTGCCAGCAGCGTAGGCTCAGCGGGAGGACCCTACAATGAGCAGTTCTTC. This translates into CASSVGSAGGPYNEQFF.

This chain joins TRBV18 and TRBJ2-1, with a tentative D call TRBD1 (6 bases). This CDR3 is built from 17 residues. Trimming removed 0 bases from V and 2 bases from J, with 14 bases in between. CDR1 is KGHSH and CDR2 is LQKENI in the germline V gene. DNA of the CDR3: TGTGCCAGCTCACCACCGGTTTACAGGGAAGCCTACAATGAGCAGTTCTTC. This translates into CASSPPVYREAYNEQFF.

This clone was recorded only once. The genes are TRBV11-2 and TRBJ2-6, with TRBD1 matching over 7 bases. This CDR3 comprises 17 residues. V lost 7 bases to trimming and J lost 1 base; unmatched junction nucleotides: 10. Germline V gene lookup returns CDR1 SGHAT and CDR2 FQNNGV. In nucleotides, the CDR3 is TGTGCCAGCAATCGGGACAGCCGCCGGTCTGGGGCCAACGTCCTGACTTTC. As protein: CASNRDSRRSGANVLTF.

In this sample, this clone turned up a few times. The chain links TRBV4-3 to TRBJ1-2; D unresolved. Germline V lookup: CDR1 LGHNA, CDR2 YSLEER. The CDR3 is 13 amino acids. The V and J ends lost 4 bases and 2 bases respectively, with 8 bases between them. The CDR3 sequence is CASSPGQNYGYTF. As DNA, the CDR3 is TGCGCCAGCAGCCCAGGCCAGAACTATGGCTACACCTTC.

In DNA, the CDR3 is TGTGCCAGCAGCCGACAAGCCAACACTGAAGCTTTCTTT. Translating it yields CASSRQANTEAFF. The V call is TRBV12-3 or TRBV12-4, the J call TRBJ1-1; D is unresolved. The ends were cut back, 6 bases at V and 2 bases at J, with 10 bases in the middle. This CDR3 spans 13 amino acids.

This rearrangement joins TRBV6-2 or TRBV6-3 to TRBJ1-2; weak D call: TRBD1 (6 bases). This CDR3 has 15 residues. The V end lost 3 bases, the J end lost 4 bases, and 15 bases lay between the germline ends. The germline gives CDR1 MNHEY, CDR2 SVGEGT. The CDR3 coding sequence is TGTGCCAGCAGTTATGTCGTAACAGGGCGCTATGGCTACACCTTC. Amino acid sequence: CASSYVVTGRYGYTF.

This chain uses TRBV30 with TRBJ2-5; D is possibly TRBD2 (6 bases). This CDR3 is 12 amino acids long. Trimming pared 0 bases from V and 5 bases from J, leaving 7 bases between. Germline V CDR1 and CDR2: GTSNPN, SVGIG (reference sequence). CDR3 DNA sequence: TGTGCCTGGAGTGTACTAGCCGAGACCCAGTACTTC. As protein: CAWSVLAETQYF.

The CDR3 coding sequence is TGTGCCAGTAGACTCGTCCGGGGGGGCTTGTTAGTGAGCAATCAGCCCCAGCATTTT. It yields the protein CASRLVRGGLLVSNQPQHF. The gene calls are TRBV19 and TRBJ1-5; D may be TRBD1 (6 bases). The CDR3 consists of 19 residues. Looked up from germline, CDR1 is LNHDA and CDR2 is SQIVND (reference sequence). V was cut by 6 bases and J by 1 base, with 25 bases left in between.

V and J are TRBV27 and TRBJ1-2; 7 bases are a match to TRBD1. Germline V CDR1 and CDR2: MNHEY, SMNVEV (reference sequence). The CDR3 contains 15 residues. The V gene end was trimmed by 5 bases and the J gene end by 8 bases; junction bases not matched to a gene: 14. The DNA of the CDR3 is TGTGCCAGCAGTATCCGACAGGGTTCGGTAGGGGGCTACACCTTC. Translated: CASSIRQGSVGGYTF.

In DNA form, the CDR3 reads TGTGCCAGCAGTCATAAGAGCGCGTTTAATTCACCCCTCCACTTT. Amino acid sequence: CASSHKSAFNSPLHF. The gene calls are TRBV5-5 and TRBJ1-6; D call uncertain. The germline V gene encodes CDR1 SGHKS and CDR2 YYEKEE (reference sequence). V was clipped by 5 bases and J by 6 bases, with 15 bases between them. There are 15 residues in the CDR3.

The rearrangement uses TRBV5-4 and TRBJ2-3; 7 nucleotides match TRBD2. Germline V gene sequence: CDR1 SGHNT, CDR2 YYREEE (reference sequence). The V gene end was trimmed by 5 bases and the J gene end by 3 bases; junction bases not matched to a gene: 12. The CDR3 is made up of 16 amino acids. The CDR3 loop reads CASSLQTSWGTDTQYF. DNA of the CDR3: TGTGCCAGCAGTCTACAGACTAGCTGGGGGACAGATACGCAGTATTTT.

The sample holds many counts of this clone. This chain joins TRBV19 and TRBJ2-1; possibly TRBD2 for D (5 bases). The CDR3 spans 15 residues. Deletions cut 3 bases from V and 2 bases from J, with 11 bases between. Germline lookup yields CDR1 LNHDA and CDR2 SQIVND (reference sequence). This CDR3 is CASSIQREPYNEQFF. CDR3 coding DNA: TGTGCCAGTAGTATCCAACGGGAACCCTACAATGAGCAGTTCTTC. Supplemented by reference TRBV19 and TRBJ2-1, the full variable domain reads DGGITQSPKYLFRKEGQNVTLSCEQNLNHDAMYWYRQDPGQGLRLIYYSQIVNDFQKGDIAEGYSVSREKKESFPLTVTSAQKNPTAFYLCASSIQREPYNEQFFGPGTRLTVL.

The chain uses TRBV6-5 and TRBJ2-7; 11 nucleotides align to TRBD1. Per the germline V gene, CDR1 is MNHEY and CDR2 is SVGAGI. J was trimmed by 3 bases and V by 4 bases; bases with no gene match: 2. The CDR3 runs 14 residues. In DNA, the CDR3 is TGTGCCAGCAGTTCCGGGACAGGGGGCTACGAGCAGTACTTC. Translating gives CASSSGTGGYEQYF.

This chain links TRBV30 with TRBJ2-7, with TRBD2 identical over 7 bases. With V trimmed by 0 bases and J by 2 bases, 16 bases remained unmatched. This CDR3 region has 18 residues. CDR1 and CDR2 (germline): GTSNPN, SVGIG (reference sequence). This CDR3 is CAWSVAGSGLAATYEQYF. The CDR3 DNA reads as TGTGCCTGGAGTGTAGCCGGTTCGGGGCTAGCGGCTACCTACGAGCAGTACTTC.

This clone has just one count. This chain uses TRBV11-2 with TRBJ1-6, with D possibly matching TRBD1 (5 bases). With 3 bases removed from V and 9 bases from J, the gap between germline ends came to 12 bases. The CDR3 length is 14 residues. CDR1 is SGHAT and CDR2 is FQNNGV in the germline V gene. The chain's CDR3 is CASSLQGSGSPLHF. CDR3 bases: TGTGCCAGCAGCTTGCAGGGAAGTGGTTCACCCCTCCACTTT.

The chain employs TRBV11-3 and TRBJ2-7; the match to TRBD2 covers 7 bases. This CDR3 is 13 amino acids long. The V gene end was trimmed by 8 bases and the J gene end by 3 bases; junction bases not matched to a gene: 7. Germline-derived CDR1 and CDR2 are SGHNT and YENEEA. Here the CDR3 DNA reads TGTGCCAGCCTAGCGGAGGGACTCTACGAGCAGTACTTC. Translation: CASLAEGLYEQYF.

The CDR3 protein is CASSEGSGAYGYTF. The CDR3 nucleotides are TGTGCCAGCAGTGAAGGGTCAGGGGCCTATGGCTACACCTTC. The chain joins TRBV2 to TRBJ1-2; weak D call: TRBD1 (6 bases). Trimming left V 1 base short and J 4 bases short, with 10 bases between. CDR1 SNHLY and CDR2 FYNNEI come from the germline V gene. The CDR3 contains 14 residues.

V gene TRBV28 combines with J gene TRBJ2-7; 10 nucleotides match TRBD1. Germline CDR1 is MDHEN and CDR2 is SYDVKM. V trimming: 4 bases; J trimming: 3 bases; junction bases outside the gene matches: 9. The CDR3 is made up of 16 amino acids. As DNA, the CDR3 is TGTGCCAGCAGTTCTCCCTCCGGGGACAGGGGCTACGAGCAGTACTTC. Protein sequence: CASSSPSGDRGYEQYF. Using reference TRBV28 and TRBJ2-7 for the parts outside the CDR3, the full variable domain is DVKVTQSSRYLVKRTGEKVFLECVQDMDHENMFWYRQDPGLGLRLIYFSYDVKMKEKGDIPEGYSVSREKKERFSLILESASTNQTSMYLCASSSPSGDRGYEQYFGPGTRLTVT.

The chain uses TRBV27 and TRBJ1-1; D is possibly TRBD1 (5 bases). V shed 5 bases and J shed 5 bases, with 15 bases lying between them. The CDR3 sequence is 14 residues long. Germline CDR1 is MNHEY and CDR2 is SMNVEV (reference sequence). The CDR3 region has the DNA TGTGCCAGCAGTACCCCTCGTGGGGGGACTGAAGCTTTCTTT. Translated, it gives CASSTPRGGTEAFF.

The CDR3 loop reads CATSDSRLAGVDTQYF. The CDR3 coding sequence is TGTGCCACCAGTGATTCTCGACTAGCGGGAGTGGATACGCAGTATTTT. The chain links TRBV24-1 to TRBJ2-3; 12 bases fit TRBD2. Germline V gives CDR1 KGHDR, CDR2 SFDVKD. Germline trimming cut 2 bases from V and 6 bases from J; bases unmatched to any gene: 5. This CDR3 contains 16 residues.

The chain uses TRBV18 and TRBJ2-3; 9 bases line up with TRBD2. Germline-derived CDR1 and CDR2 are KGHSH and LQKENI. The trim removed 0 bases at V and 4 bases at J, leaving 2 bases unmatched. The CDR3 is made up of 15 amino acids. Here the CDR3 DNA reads TGTGCCAGCTCACCACCGCGGGAGGGGCCAGATACGCAGTATTTT. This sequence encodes CASSPPREGPDTQYF.

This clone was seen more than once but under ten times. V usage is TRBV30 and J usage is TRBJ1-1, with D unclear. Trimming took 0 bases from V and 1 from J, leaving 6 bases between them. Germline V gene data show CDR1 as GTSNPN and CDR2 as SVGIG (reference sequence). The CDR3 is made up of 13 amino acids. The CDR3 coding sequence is TGTGCCTGGAGTGTAAGAGAGAACACTGAAGCTTTCTTT. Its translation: CAWSVRENTEAFF.

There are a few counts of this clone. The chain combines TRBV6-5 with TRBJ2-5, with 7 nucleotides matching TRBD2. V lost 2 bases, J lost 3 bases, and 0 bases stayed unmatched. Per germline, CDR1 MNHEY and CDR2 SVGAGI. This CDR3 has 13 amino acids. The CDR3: CASSYGGEETQYF. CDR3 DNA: TGTGCCAGCAGTTACGGGGGGGAAGAGACCCAGTACTTC.

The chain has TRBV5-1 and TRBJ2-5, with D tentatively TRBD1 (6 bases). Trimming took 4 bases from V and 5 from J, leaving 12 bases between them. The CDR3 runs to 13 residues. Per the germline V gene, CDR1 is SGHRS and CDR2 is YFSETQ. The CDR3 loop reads CASSKTGLETQYF. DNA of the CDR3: TGCGCCAGCAGCAAAACAGGGTTGGAGACCCAGTACTTC.

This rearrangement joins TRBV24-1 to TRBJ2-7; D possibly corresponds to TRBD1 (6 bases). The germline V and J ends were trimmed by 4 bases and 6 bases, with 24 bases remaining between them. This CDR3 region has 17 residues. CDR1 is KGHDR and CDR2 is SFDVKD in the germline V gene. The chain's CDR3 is CATSDYRPEGQQREQYF. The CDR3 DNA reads TGTGCCACCAGTGACTACCGCCCCGAGGGACAACAACGCGAGCAGTACTTC.

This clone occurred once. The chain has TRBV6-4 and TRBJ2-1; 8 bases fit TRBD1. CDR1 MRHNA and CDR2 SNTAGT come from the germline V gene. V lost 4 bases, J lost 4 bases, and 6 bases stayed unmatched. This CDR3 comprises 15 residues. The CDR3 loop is CASSAGQGYYNEQFF. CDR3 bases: TGTGCCAGCAGTGCAGGACAGGGTTATTACAATGAGCAGTTCTTC.

The CDR3 here is CASSRGLYNSPLHF. The CDR3 DNA reads TGTGCCAGCAGCCGAGGGCTCTATAATTCACCCCTCCACTTT. This rearrangement joins TRBV7-8 to TRBJ1-6; D gene uncertain. Germline V gene sequence: CDR1 SGHVS, CDR2 FQNEAQ. V was trimmed by 5 bases and J by 3 bases, leaving 8 bases between them. This CDR3 contains 14 residues.

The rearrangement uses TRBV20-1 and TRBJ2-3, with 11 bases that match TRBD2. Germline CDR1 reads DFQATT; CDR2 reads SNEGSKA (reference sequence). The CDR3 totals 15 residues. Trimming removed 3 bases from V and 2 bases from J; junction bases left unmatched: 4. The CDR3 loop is CSASGTSGNTDTQYF. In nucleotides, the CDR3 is TGCAGTGCTAGTGGGACTAGCGGAAACACAGATACGCAGTATTTT.

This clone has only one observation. The CDR3 here is CASSWTGGTDTQYF. CDR3 DNA: TGTGCCAGCAGCTGGACAGGGGGAACAGATACGCAGTATTTT. This rearrangement joins TRBV6-2 or TRBV6-3 to TRBJ2-3; 10 bases are a match to TRBD1. The CDR3 extends over 14 amino acids. In germline, CDR1 is MNHEY, CDR2 SVGEGT. The V segment lost 6 bases and the J segment 3 bases; nucleotides outside the gene matches: 3.

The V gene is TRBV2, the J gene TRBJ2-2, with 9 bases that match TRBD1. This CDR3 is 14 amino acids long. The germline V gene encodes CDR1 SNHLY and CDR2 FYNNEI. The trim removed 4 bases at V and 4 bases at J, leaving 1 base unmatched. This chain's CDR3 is CASSGQGGTGELFF. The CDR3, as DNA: TGTGCCAGCAGTGGACAGGGGGGCACCGGGGAGCTGTTTTTT.

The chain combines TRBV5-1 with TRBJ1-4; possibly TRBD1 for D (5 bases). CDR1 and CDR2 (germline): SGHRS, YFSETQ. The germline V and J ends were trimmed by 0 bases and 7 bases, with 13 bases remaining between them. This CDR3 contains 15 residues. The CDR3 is CASSLEGQGGEKLFF. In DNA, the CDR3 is TGCGCCAGCAGCTTGGAGGGGCAGGGAGGTGAAAAACTGTTTTTT.